This T cell receptor (beta chain) was sequenced in a study of monozygotic twins with inflammatory bowel disease. Study findings and constraints: A single strong clonotype or signal linked to IBD was not supported. Clonotype sharing was lower in IBD patients than healthy twins, most markedly with disease activity.

Skipping T cell sorting, the study isolated total RNA directly from whole blood. Comments on this clonotype: Its antigen is undetermined.

The germline CDR1 and CDR2 sequences are MNHEY and SMNVEV (reference sequence). The CDR3 sequence is 15 residues long. TCRdb reanalyzed the 5' RACE reads, giving one entry per CDR3 protein sequence and no DNA. The specimen's table records 440,000 or so distinct CDR3 sequences. The sample taken for sequencing was blood. This receptor was identified in a human donor with ulcerative colitis or Crohn's disease, or a healthy co-twin of an affected twin (not recorded which). The rearrangement uses TRBV27 and TRBJ2-1; TCRdb calls TRBD2, which cannot be checked without DNA. The CDR3 spells CASSLSSGGSHEQFF.